What follows is one TCR beta chain and its context. Original methodology: Scientists estimated how many nucleated cells there were by amplifying reference gene primers. Only in-frame clones appear in the TCRdb table, and some are missing; sequencing was by immunoSEQ multiplex PCR. The V and J calls and clone size come from that table; D and trimming were worked out from the DNA. The table shows about 360,000 clones, with 75% to 90% occurring only once. Seattle participants joined during active infection and were tracked over time. This sample is part of a study of blood T cell repertoires in COVID-19. This sequence was found in a woman aged 55-69 years with COVID-19, enrolled during active disease. The source material was peripheral blood.

The CDR3 here is CASRGQGANTEAFF. Written as DNA, the CDR3 is TGTGCCAGTAGGGGACAGGGGGCGAACACTGAAGCTTTCTTT. The rearrangement joins TRBV19 to TRBJ1-1; 12 bases fit TRBD1. The trim removed 6 bases at V and 1 base at J, leaving 0 bases unmatched. The CDR3 runs to 14 residues. Germline CDR1 is LNHDA and CDR2 is SQIVND (reference sequence).